This T cell receptor beta chain is from a study of T-cell memory formation after mild COVID-19. Points on this clonotype: Its antigen is still unknown.

Looked up from germline, CDR1 is SGHRS and CDR2 is YFSETQ. This CDR3 is built from 13 residues. V was shortened by 4 bases and J by 5 bases, with 12 bases between the two germline ends. Via MiXCR, TCRdb re-called the 5' RACE reads, giving one row per CDR3 protein. Of roughly 110,000 distinct CDR3 sequences in the sample, over 15% were seen once. Study-level findings and limits: The pre-infection memory compartment contained some responding clones, suggesting cross-reactive memory joined. Clones that contracted from day 15 to 85 were balanced CD4/CD8, while later expanders leaned CD4+.

The receptor was derived from an adult woman who had mild COVID-19 (a few samples of this study predate the infection). Cell type and time point are not known. This rearrangement joins TRBV5-1 to TRBJ1-1, with D possibly TRBD1 on 6 matching bases. The sample comprised PBMCs or a T cell subset sorted from them (not recorded which). The CDR3, as DNA: TGCGCCAGCAGCGGGGGGCAAGGGACTGAAGCTTTCTTT. Translation gives CASSGGQGTEAFF.